The entry that follows covers one T cell receptor beta chain sequence. Its specificity is unknown. With V trimmed by 3 bases and J by 5 bases, 5 bases remained unmatched. Looked up from germline, CDR1 is SNHLY and CDR2 is FYNNEI. The CDR3 totals 14 residues. The data were obtained in a study of cytomegalovirus exposure and HLA in healthy donors. With 60 Vbeta and 13 Jbeta primers, the PCR was carried out. Sequencing used immunoSEQ multiplex PCR; TCRdb keeps in-frame clones, though not all of them. The data show around 190,000 clones, roughly 80% seen once. General study results and limits: With high specificity and sensitivity, the classifier reportedly diagnosed cytomegalovirus status.

The V call is TRBV2, the J call TRBJ2-5; 8 nucleotides align to TRBD1. The sequencing sample was made of PBMCs. The TCR was taken from a woman in her forties or fifties in good health and CMV-seronegative. CDR3 sequence: CASSDRGLGETQYF. DNA for the CDR3: TGTGCCAGCAGTGACAGGGGGCTGGGGGAGACCCAGTACTTC.